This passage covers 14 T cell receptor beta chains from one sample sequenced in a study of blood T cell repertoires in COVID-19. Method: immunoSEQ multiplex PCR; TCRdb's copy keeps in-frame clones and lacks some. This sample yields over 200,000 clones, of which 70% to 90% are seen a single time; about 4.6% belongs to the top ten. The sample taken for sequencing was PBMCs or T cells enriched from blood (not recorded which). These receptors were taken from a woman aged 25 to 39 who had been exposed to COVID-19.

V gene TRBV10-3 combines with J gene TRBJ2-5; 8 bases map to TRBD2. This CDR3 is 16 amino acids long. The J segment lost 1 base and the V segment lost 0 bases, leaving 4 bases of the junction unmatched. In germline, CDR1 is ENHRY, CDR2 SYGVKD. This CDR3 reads CAISESEGLGQETQYF. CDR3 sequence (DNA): TGTGCCATCAGTGAGTCAGAGGGACTAGGCCAAGAGACCCAGTACTTC.

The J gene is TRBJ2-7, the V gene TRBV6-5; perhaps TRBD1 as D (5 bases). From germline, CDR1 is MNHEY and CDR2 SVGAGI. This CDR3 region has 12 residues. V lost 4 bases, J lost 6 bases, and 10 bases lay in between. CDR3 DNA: TGTGCCAGCAGTTCGGACAATGCCGAGCAGTACTTC. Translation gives CASSSDNAEQYF.

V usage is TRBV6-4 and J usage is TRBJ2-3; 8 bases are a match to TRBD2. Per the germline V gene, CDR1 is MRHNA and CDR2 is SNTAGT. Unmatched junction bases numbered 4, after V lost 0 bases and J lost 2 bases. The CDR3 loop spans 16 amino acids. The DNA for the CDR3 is TGTGCCAGCAGTGACTCACGCGGGGGGTCCACAGATACGCAGTATTTT. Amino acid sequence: CASSDSRGGSTDTQYF.

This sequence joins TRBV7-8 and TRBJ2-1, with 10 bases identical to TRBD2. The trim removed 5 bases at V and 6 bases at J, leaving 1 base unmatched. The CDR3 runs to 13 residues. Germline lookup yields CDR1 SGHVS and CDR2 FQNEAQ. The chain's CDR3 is CASSRTSGNEQFF. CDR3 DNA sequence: TGTGCCAGCAGCCGGACTAGCGGCAATGAGCAGTTCTTC.

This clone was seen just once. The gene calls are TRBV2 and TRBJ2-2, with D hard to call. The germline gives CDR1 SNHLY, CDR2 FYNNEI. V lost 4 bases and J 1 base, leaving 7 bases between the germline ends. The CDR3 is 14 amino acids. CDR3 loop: CASSVPGNTGELFF. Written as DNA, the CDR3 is TGTGCCAGCAGTGTTCCGGGGAACACCGGGGAGCTGTTTTTT. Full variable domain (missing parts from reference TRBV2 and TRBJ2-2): EPEVTQTPSHQVTQMGQEVILRCVPISNHLYFYWYRQILGQKVEFLVSFYNNEISEKSEIFDDQFSVERPDGSNFTLKIRSTKLEDSAMYFCASSVPGNTGELFFGEGSRLTVL.

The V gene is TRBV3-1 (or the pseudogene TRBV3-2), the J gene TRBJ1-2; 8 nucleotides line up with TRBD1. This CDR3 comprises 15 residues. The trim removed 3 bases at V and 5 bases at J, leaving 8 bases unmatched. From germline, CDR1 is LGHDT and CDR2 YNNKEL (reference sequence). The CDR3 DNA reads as TGTGCCAGCAGCCATCGGGACAGGTTGGGGTATGGCTACACCTTC. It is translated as CASSHRDRLGYGYTF.

The CDR3 coding sequence is TGTGCCAGCAGCCCCACAGGGCCGGTAAATCAGCCCCAGCATTTT. This translates into CASSPTGPVNQPQHF. The V gene is TRBV6-5, the J gene TRBJ1-5; D might be TRBD1 (6 bases). Trimming took 6 bases from V and 4 from J, leaving 16 bases between them. Germline CDR1 MNHEY, CDR2 SVGAGI. The CDR3 is made up of 15 amino acids.

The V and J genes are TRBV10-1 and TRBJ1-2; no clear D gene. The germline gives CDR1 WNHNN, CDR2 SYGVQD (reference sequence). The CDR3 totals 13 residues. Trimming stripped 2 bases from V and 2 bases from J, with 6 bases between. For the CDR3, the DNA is TGCGCCAGCAGTGAGGGTACAAACTATGGCTACACCTTC. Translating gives CASSEGTNYGYTF.

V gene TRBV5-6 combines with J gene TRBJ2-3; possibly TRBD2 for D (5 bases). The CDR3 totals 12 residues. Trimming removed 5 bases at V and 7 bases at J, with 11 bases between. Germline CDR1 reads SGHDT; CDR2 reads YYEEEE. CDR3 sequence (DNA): TGTGCCAGCAGACGTTCGGGGAATACGCAGTATTTT. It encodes CASRRSGNTQYF.

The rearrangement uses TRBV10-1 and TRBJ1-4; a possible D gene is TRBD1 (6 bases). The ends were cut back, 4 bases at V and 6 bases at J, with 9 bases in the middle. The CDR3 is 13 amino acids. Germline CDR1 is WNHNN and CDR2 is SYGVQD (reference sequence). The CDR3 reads CASSAGGDEKLFF. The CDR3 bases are TGCGCCAGCAGTGCGGGGGGCGATGAAAAACTGTTTTTT.

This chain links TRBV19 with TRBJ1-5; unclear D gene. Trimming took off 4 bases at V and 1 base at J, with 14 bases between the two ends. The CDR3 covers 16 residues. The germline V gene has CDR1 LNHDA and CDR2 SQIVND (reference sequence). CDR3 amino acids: CASSSPWKRSNQPQHF. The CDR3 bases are TGTGCCAGTAGTAGCCCCTGGAAGAGGAGCAATCAGCCCCAGCATTTT.

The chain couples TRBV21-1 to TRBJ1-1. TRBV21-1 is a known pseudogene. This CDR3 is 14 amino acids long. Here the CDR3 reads CASSKSHEDTEAFF. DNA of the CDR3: TGTGCCAGCAGCAAATCCCACGAGGACACTGAAGCTTTCTTT.

CDR3 bases: TGTGCTAGTGGTTTGAGTCATTCAGGACAGGGCCAGCCCCAGCATTTT. Amino acids: CASGLSHSGQGQPQHF. The gene calls are TRBV12-5 and TRBJ1-5, with 8 bases that match TRBD1. The trim removed 2 bases at V and 7 bases at J, leaving 10 bases unmatched. The CDR3 is 16 amino acids. Germline V gene data show CDR1 as LGHNT and CDR2 as FRNRAP.

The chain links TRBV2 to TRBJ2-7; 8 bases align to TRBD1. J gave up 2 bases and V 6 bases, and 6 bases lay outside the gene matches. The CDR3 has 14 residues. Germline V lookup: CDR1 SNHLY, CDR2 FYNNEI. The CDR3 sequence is CASSLGQGTYEQYF. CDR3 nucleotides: TGTGCCAGCAGCCTCGGACAGGGAACCTACGAGCAGTACTTC. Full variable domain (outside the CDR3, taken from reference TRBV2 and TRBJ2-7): EPEVTQTPSHQVTQMGQEVILRCVPISNHLYFYWYRQILGQKVEFLVSFYNNEISEKSEIFDDQFSVERPDGSNFTLKIRSTKLEDSAMYFCASSLGQGTYEQYFGPGTRLTVT.